Presented here are 20 T cell receptor beta chains from one specimen sequenced in a study of T-cell reconstitution after alpha-beta-depleted transplantation in children. The TCRbeta library was prepared with unique molecular identifiers. TCRdb re-called the PCR reads with MiXCR, one entry per CDR3 protein. The sample has over 550,000 distinct CDR3 sequences; about 10% are singletons. The sample was PBMCs from the stem cell graft donor, taken from the stem cell graft. The source is a human donor who donated a stem cell graft to a child with acute myeloid leukemia.

This clonotype was recorded at least ten times. The chain is built from TRBV18 and TRBJ2-3; D is undetermined. Germline V CDR1 and CDR2: KGHSH, LQKENI. The V end lost 2 bases, the J end lost 0 bases, and 6 bases lay between the germline ends. The CDR3 consists of 14 residues. The CDR3 DNA sequence: TGTGCCAGCTCACCAGTCACTAGCACAGATACGCAGTATTTT. This gives the protein CASSPVTSTDTQYF.

At least ten counts were recorded for this clonotype. The chain couples TRBV5-1 to TRBJ2-3; 7 bases align to TRBD1. The CDR3 consists of 16 residues. V dropped 4 bases and J dropped 5; count of bases not matched to a gene: 13. Germline-derived CDR1 and CDR2 are SGHRS and YFSETQ. CDR3 in amino acids: CASSPAADRVGDTQYF. The CDR3 coding sequence is TGCGCCAGCAGCCCCGCCGCCGACAGGGTTGGAGATACGCAGTATTTT.

This clonotype was detected ten times or more. The V gene is TRBV28, the J gene TRBJ1-5; D is possibly TRBD1 (5 bases). The germline V gene has CDR1 MDHEN and CDR2 SYDVKM. Between the trimmed V and J ends, which lost 4 bases and 7 bases, there was a span of 8 bases. There are 12 residues in the CDR3. The CDR3 protein is CASSSAGQPQHF. The CDR3 coding sequence is TGTGCCAGCAGTTCGGCAGGGCAGCCCCAGCATTTT. Combining the CDR3 with reference TRBV28 and TRBJ1-5 gives the whole variable domain DVKVTQSSRYLVKRTGEKVFLECVQDMDHENMFWYRQDPGLGLRLIYFSYDVKMKEKGDIPEGYSVSREKKERFSLILESASTNQTSMYLCASSSAGQPQHFGDGTRLSIL.

This clonotype was recorded many times. This rearrangement joins TRBV11-2 to TRBJ1-2; D is uncertain. The germline V gene encodes CDR1 SGHAT and CDR2 FQNNGV. Trimming cost V 4 bases and J 3 bases, with 9 bases left between them. The length of the CDR3 is 13 residues. The chain's CDR3 is CASSSTSDYGYTF. The CDR3 bases are TGTGCCAGCAGCTCGACGAGTGACTATGGCTACACCTTC.

The sample holds many counts of this clonotype. V and J are TRBV29-1 and TRBJ2-2; possibly TRBD2 for D (6 bases). The CDR3 is 13 residues long. Per the germline V gene, CDR1 is SQVTM and CDR2 is ANQGSEA. Trimming took off 3 bases at V and 4 bases at J, with 9 bases between the two ends. The DNA for the CDR3 is TGCAGCGTTGACGGGAGCTCCACCGGGGAGCTGTTTTTT. This gives the protein CSVDGSSTGELFF.

V usage is TRBV21-1 and J usage is TRBJ1-6. TRBV21-1 is termed a pseudogene. This CDR3 contains 17 residues. CDR3 sequence (DNA): TGTGCCAGCAGCCGCAAGGCCCAGGGATTCTTTAGGTCACCCCTCCACTTT. As protein: CASSRKAQGFFRSPLHF.

This sequence joins TRBV4-3 and TRBJ2-1, with D maybe TRBD2 (7 bases). Trimming removed 0 bases from V and 0 bases from J, with 12 bases in between. This CDR3 contains 17 residues. CDR1 is LGHNA, CDR2 YSLEER, per germline. CDR3 bases: TGCGCCAGCAGCCAAGATATGGGAGGGGGCTCCTACAATGAGCAGTTCTTC. It translates to CASSQDMGGGSYNEQFF.

This clonotype was counted ten times or more. J is TRBJ2-7 and V is TRBV12-3 or TRBV12-4; 15 positions agree with TRBD2. The CDR3 covers 15 residues. Trimming took 3 bases from V and 5 from J; bases not matched to a gene: 2. The CDR3 sequence is CASSLGTSGRNEQYF. The CDR3, as DNA: TGTGCCAGCAGTTTGGGGACTAGCGGGAGGAACGAGCAGTACTTC.

This clonotype was observed a few times. The chain couples TRBV15 to TRBJ2-3; 10 bases are a match to TRBD2. Germline lookup yields CDR1 LNHNV and CDR2 YYDKDF (reference sequence). This CDR3 is 18 amino acids long. V shed 0 bases and J 5 bases; nucleotides not matched to a gene: 11. As DNA, the CDR3 is TGTGCCACCAGCAGAGATGATAGGGCTAGCGGGAGAGGAGATACGCAGTATTTT. It translates to CATSRDDRASGRGDTQYF.

The table lists this clonotype with many counts. This rearrangement joins TRBV7-2 to TRBJ2-7, with TRBD1 matching 8 bases. Trimming cost V 5 bases and J 0 bases; bases outside gene matches: 6. The CDR3 contains 15 residues. Germline V gene sequence: CDR1 SGHTA, CDR2 FQGNSA. The CDR3 protein is CASSHPGQGSYEQYF. CDR3 DNA: TGTGCCAGCAGCCATCCAGGACAGGGCTCCTACGAGCAGTACTTC.

The sample holds many counts of this clonotype. The chain links TRBV6-1 to TRBJ2-1; D is perhaps TRBD2 (6 bases). V shed 4 bases and J shed 3 bases, with 7 bases lying between them. The CDR3 length is 13 residues. Germline CDR1 reads MNHNS; CDR2 reads SASEGT. In nucleotides, the CDR3 is TGTGCCAGCAGTGGGGGACTCTACAATGAGCAGTTCTTC. Its translation is CASSGGLYNEQFF.

The table lists this clonotype with many counts. V gene TRBV12-3 or TRBV12-4 combines with J gene TRBJ1-2, with TRBD1 as a possible D gene (5 bases). V was shortened by 1 base and J by 1 base, with 7 bases between the two germline ends. The CDR3 sequence is 14 residues long. CDR3 region: CASSLVQGNYGYTF. The CDR3 coding sequence is TGTGCCAGCAGTTTAGTCCAGGGTAACTATGGCTACACCTTC.

This clonotype has only a few counts. The genes are TRBV28 and TRBJ2-7; D is undetermined. The CDR3 runs to 14 residues. Germline V gene lookup returns CDR1 MDHEN and CDR2 SYDVKM. V was cut by 9 bases and J by 0 bases, with 15 bases left in between. CDR3 DNA sequence: TGTGCCAGTGAACCGGCGTCGGTCTCCTACGAGCAGTACTTC. This codes for CASEPASVSYEQYF.

V usage is TRBV6-2 or TRBV6-3 and J usage is TRBJ2-7; 8 positions agree with TRBD1. J lost 2 bases, V lost 0 bases, and 6 bases had no gene match. Germline assignment: CDR1 MNHEY and CDR2 SVGEGT. The CDR3 loop spans 16 amino acids. The chain's CDR3 is CASSYSPGQDTYEQYF. CDR3 sequence (DNA): TGTGCCAGCAGTTACTCGCCGGGACAGGATACCTACGAGCAGTACTTC.

This clonotype was recorded at least ten times. The CDR3 DNA sequence: TGTGCCAGCAGCTTAGCAGGGGGCTCAACTAATGAAAAACTGTTTTTT. It yields the protein CASSLAGGSTNEKLFF. The rearrangement joins TRBV7-2 to TRBJ1-4, with 7 bases aligning to TRBD1. This CDR3 comprises 16 residues. J was trimmed by 0 bases and V by 0 bases; bases with no gene match: 1. CDR1 and CDR2 (germline): SGHTA, FQGNSA. The full variable domain, in which reference TRBV7-2 and TRBJ1-4 provide the parts outside the CDR3, is GAGVSQSPSNKVTEKGKDVELRCDPISGHTALYWYRQSLGQGLEFLIYFQGNSAPDKSGLPSDRFSAERTGGSVSTLTIQRTQQEDSAVYLCASSLAGGSTNEKLFFGSGTQLSVL.

Ten or more counts support this clonotype. The J gene is TRBJ2-7, the V gene TRBV24-1, with 8 positions matching TRBD1. The CDR3 totals 16 residues. J was trimmed by 0 bases and V by 3 bases; bases with no gene match: 6. Germline V gene data show CDR1 as KGHDR and CDR2 as SFDVKD. The CDR3 here is CATSDGGQGYSYEQYF. Written as DNA, the CDR3 is TGTGCCACCAGTGATGGTGGACAGGGATACTCCTACGAGCAGTACTTC.

The V and J genes are TRBV7-2 and TRBJ1-2; no definite D call. Germline loops: CDR1 SGHTA, CDR2 FQGNSA. Trimming cost V 1 base and J 8 bases, with 17 bases left between them. CDR3 length: 15 residues. The DNA for the CDR3 is TGTGCCAGCAGCTTAGTTGGGCAGTCCATGGGGGGCTACACCTTC. As protein: CASSLVGQSMGGYTF.

The rearrangement joins TRBV12-3 or TRBV12-4 to TRBJ2-2; D possibly corresponds to TRBD2 (5 bases). The CDR3 sequence is 14 residues long. Trimming took off 5 bases at V and 4 bases at J, with 11 bases between the two ends. The CDR3 region is CASSARGITGELFF. DNA for the CDR3: TGTGCCAGCAGTGCCCGGGGAATCACCGGGGAGCTGTTTTTT.

A word on this clonotype: Since a much larger clone is just one base distant, this may be a read error. The chain links TRBV20-1 to TRBJ2-1, with TRBD2 as a possible D gene (6 bases). The CDR3 sequence is 14 residues long. V was trimmed by 3 bases and J by 2 bases, leaving 11 bases between them. Germline values: CDR1 DFQATT, CDR2 SNEGSKA (reference sequence). The CDR3 reads CSASRGNTYNEQFF. CDR3 nucleotides: TGCAGTGCTAGTCGCGGGAACACCTACAATGAGCAGTTCTTC.

About this clonotype: A read error may produce the germline difference seen at one junction end. J is TRBJ2-1 and V is TRBV20-1, with 14 bases that match TRBD2. This CDR3 has 15 residues. The germline V gene has CDR1 DFQATT and CDR2 SNEGSKA (reference sequence). The CDR3 loop reads CCASIGTSGSKEQFF. Written as DNA, the CDR3 is TGCTGTGCTAGTATAGGGACTAGCGGGAGTAAAGAGCAGTTCTTC.